This TCR beta chain appears in the sequencing data of a study of cytomegalovirus exposure and HLA in healthy donors. The PCR used 60 Vbeta and 13 Jbeta primers. The data were produced by immunoSEQ multiplex PCR, yet TCRdb's version contains in-frame clones alone and is incomplete. The sample lists 90,000 to 150,000 clones, approximately 78% occurring once. On this clone: Its antigen is not identified.

Findings and limits, study-wide: The HLA-A and HLA-B alleles of most subjects were reportedly predicted accurately from TCR beta sequences. Later on, an analysis tied 18,000 or so TCR beta sequences to HLA alleles at 0.05 false discovery rate.

The sequence was collected from a man in his forties or fifties in good health and CMV-seronegative. The specimen sequenced was PBMCs.

CDR3 in DNA: TGTGCCAGCTGTAGCGGGAGGACAGATACGCAGTATTTT. It specifies CASCSGRTDTQYF. This chain connects TRBV7-2 to TRBJ2-3; 10 nucleotides match TRBD2. V trimming: 8 bases; J trimming: 3 bases; junction bases outside the gene matches: 2. Germline values: CDR1 SGHTA, CDR2 FQGNSA. This CDR3 is 13 amino acids long.